This TCR beta chain was documented in a study of shared T cell receptors in the human thymus. J gave up 1 base and V 3 bases, and 11 bases lay outside the gene matches. The CDR3 spans 17 residues. CDR1 is GTSNPN, CDR2 SVGIG, per germline (reference sequence). Generated by immunoSEQ multiplex PCR, the TCRdb table keeps only in-frame clones and is missing some. This table holds a few hundred thousand clones, roughly 94% found once. The sequence was obtained from a human donor. The specimen sequenced was thymocytes. The genes are TRBV30 and TRBJ2-3; 9 bases are shared with TRBD1. In DNA, the CDR3 is TGTGCCTGGAGAGAGACGGGACAGGGATGGGGCACAGATACGCAGTATTTT. It specifies CAWRETGQGWGTDTQYF.